These 28 T cell receptor beta chains came from one sample sequenced in a study of T cell repertoires in cytomegalovirus infection. TCRdb re-called the reads with MiXCR, one entry per CDR3 protein. In the table there are 150,000 to 200,000 distinct CDR3 sequences, roughly 9% of which are singletons. Sample: PBMCs. Source of these receptors: a human donor in good health (CMV status not recorded). Some clones in this sample may be carry-over from other donors' samples.

This clonotype has a count of ten or more. The chain employs TRBV7-2 and TRBJ1-6, with D perhaps TRBD1 (5 bases). The V gene's germline CDR1 is SGHTA and CDR2 FQGNSA. The CDR3 consists of 11 residues. V lost 4 bases and J 13 bases, leaving 8 bases between the germline ends. The CDR3 sequence is CASSSGRPLHF. In nucleotides, the CDR3 is TGTGCCAGCAGCTCAGGGAGGCCCCTCCACTTT.

This clonotype was detected ten times or more. The J gene is TRBJ2-1, the V gene TRBV12-3 or TRBV12-4; D may be TRBD1 (6 bases). The CDR3 contains 13 residues. The V end was cut by 5 bases, the J end by 8 bases, with 13 bases between. The CDR3 sequence: CASSTSGTYEQFF. DNA of the CDR3: TGTGCCAGCAGTACCTCCGGGACATATGAGCAGTTCTTC.

Many counts were recorded for this clonotype. V and J are TRBV6-2 or TRBV6-3 and TRBJ1-2; D ambiguous. Per germline, CDR1 MNHEY and CDR2 SVGEGT. The CDR3 sequence is 12 residues long. V was pared by 8 bases and J by 4 bases, with 11 bases between. In DNA, the CDR3 is TGTGCCAGCTGGCAGACAACCTATGGCTACACCTTC. This sequence encodes CASWQTTYGYTF.

This clonotype was observed at least ten times. J is TRBJ2-5 and V is TRBV7-8, with a tentative D call TRBD2 (6 bases). This CDR3 comprises 15 residues. Trimming cost V 3 bases and J 5 bases, with 16 bases left between them. Germline-derived CDR1 and CDR2 are SGHVS and FQNEAQ. This CDR3 reads CASSLGAGGGETQYF. As DNA, the CDR3 is TGTGCCAGCAGCTTGGGCGCCGGGGGTGGGGAGACCCAGTACTTC.

This clonotype was detected many times. The chain joins TRBV7-9 to TRBJ2-3; 14 bases align to TRBD2. The V and J ends lost 2 bases and 5 bases, in that order; junction bases with no gene match: 12. Germline V lookup: CDR1 SEHNR, CDR2 FQNEAQ (reference sequence). The CDR3 loop spans 19 amino acids. The CDR3 here is CASSLLSKGLAGVEDTQYF. Here the CDR3 DNA reads TGTGCCAGCAGCTTATTGAGTAAGGGACTAGCGGGAGTGGAAGATACGCAGTATTTT.

The table lists this clonotype with a few counts. The chain links TRBV10-3 to TRBJ1-4; a weak D match, TRBD1 (6 bases). The CDR3 runs 16 residues. Trimming removed 6 bases from V and 7 bases from J, with 21 bases in between. CDR1 is ENHRY, CDR2 SYGVKD, per germline. CDR3 nucleotides: TGTGCCATCAGCGATGAACCGGGACAAAAAGGTGAAAAACTGTTTTTT. Its protein is CAISDEPGQKGEKLFF.

This clonotype was seen repeatedly, ten times or more. The chain couples TRBV10-3 to TRBJ2-5, with 10 bases aligning to TRBD2. The CDR3 covers 13 residues. Trimming took 6 bases from V and 4 from J; bases not matched to a gene: 2. Per the germline V gene, CDR1 is ENHRY and CDR2 is SYGVKD. The CDR3 DNA follows: TGTGCCATCAGCCTAGCGGGAGCAGAGACCCAGTACTTC. Its protein product is CAISLAGAETQYF.

This clonotype came up a few times. J is TRBJ1-2 and V is TRBV20-1; D is undetermined. CDR1 and CDR2 (germline): DFQATT, SNEGSKA (reference sequence). V lost 3 bases to trimming and J lost 8 bases, with 10 bases between them. This CDR3 is built from 11 residues. Written as DNA, the CDR3 is TGCAGTGCTAGTAAGGGTGGGGGCTACACCTTC. Protein: CSASKGGGYTF.

The gene calls are TRBV18 and TRBJ1-1, with a tentative D call TRBD1 (5 bases). Germline CDR1 and CDR2: KGHSH and LQKENI. V was clipped by 6 bases and J by 4 bases, with 12 bases between them. The CDR3 sequence is 13 residues long. CDR3 DNA sequence: TGTGCCAGCTCGCTCAGGGAGGGCACTGAAGCTTTCTTT. Its protein product is CASSLREGTEAFF.

This clonotype was recorded at least ten times. The chain joins TRBV7-6 to TRBJ2-7; D gene uncertain. CDR1 SGHVS and CDR2 FNYEAQ come from the germline V gene. CDR3 length: 15 residues. The V end was cut by 1 base, the J end by 0 bases, with 10 bases between. CDR3 DNA: TGTGCCAGCAGCTTAGATCCGGCAGACTCCTACGAGCAGTACTTC. It is translated as CASSLDPADSYEQYF. The full variable domain, rest sourced from reference TRBV7-6 and TRBJ2-7, is GAGVSQSPRYKVTKRGQDVALRCDPISGHVSLYWYRQALGQGPEFLTYFNYEAQQDKSGLPNDRFSAERPEGSISTLTIQRTEQRDSAMYRCASSLDPADSYEQYFGPGTRLTVT.

This clonotype was recorded at least ten times. The gene calls are TRBV28 and TRBJ1-5; TRBD1 agrees at 9 bases. The CDR3 runs to 15 residues. Germline V CDR1 and CDR2: MDHEN, SYDVKM. V lost 6 bases, J lost 6 bases, and 9 bases stayed unmatched. This CDR3 is CASSSQGASGQPQHF. The CDR3 nucleotides read TGTGCCAGCAGCTCACAGGGGGCCTCTGGTCAGCCCCAGCATTTT.

This clonotype was seen ten or more times. The CDR3 loop reads CASRKQGANTEAFF. CDR3 DNA sequence: TGTGCCAGCAGGAAGCAGGGGGCGAACACTGAAGCTTTCTTT. This chain links TRBV6-2 or TRBV6-3 with TRBJ1-1, with 8 bases fitting TRBD1. The CDR3 extends over 14 amino acids. The ends lost 6 bases at V and 1 base at J; junction bases unmatched: 4. Germline V gene data show CDR1 as MNHEY and CDR2 as SVGEGT.

V usage is TRBV6-2 or TRBV6-3 and J usage is TRBJ2-3; 8 bases fit TRBD1. Losses at the gene ends were 2 bases for V and 3 bases for J; bases not matched to a gene: 16. Germline loops: CDR1 MNHEY, CDR2 SVGEGT. The CDR3 is 19 amino acids. CDR3 loop: CASSYRAGQGGLSTDTQYF. In nucleotides, the CDR3 is TGTGCCAGCAGTTACAGGGCCGGACAGGGAGGACTGAGTACAGATACGCAGTATTTT.

The J gene is TRBJ2-1, the V gene TRBV5-1, with D perhaps TRBD1 (6 bases). Germline V lookup: CDR1 SGHRS, CDR2 YFSETQ. V lost 4 bases to trimming and J lost 5 bases, with 10 bases between them. The CDR3 sequence is 13 residues long. The CDR3 nucleotides read TGCGCCAGCAGCCCGAGGGGGAACAATGAGCAGTTCTTC. Translated, it gives CASSPRGNNEQFF.

This clonotype was seen many times. The genes are TRBV29-1 and TRBJ1-2; TRBD1 aligns across 8 bases. Germline V lookup: CDR1 SQVTM, CDR2 ANQGSEA. This CDR3 contains 17 residues. Trimming at V came to 6 bases and at J to 4 bases, leaving 19 bases not matched to a gene. Here the CDR3 DNA reads TGCAGCGTGGGGCTCGGACAGGGCAGTTTTGCTGTCTATGGCTACACCTTC. Its translation is CSVGLGQGSFAVYGYTF.

This rearrangement joins TRBV29-1 to TRBJ2-7; tentative D call: TRBD2 (6 bases). This CDR3 has 15 residues. With 4 bases removed from V and 0 bases from J, the gap between germline ends came to 16 bases. The germline V gene has CDR1 SQVTM and CDR2 ANQGSEA. The CDR3 loop is CSVAPLAPSSYEQYF. Written as DNA, the CDR3 is TGCAGCGTTGCCCCCCTAGCGCCAAGCTCCTACGAGCAGTACTTC.

This clonotype was seen repeatedly, ten times or more. This chain connects TRBV2 to TRBJ1-5, with 9 bases matching TRBD1. J gave up 3 bases and V 6 bases, and 3 bases lay outside the gene matches. From germline, CDR1 is SNHLY and CDR2 FYNNEI. The CDR3 has 14 amino acids. Here the CDR3 reads CASRRQGDNQPQHF. CDR3 in DNA: TGTGCCAGCAGAAGACAGGGGGACAATCAGCCCCAGCATTTT.

This clonotype showed up just a few times. The chain recombines TRBV30 with TRBJ1-6, with D perhaps matching TRBD1 (6 bases). V lost 2 bases, J lost 9 bases, and 17 bases lay in between. Per the germline V gene, CDR1 is GTSNPN and CDR2 is SVGIG (reference sequence). The length of the CDR3 is 15 residues. CDR3 region: CAWSLTSDSSSPLHF. DNA of the CDR3: TGTGCCTGGAGTTTAACATCGGACAGCTCTTCACCCCTCCACTTT.

In its sample, this clonotype was seen many times. V gene TRBV5-6 combines with J gene TRBJ2-7; D gene uncertain. Per germline, CDR1 SGHDT and CDR2 YYEEEE. Between the trimmed V and J ends, which lost 2 bases and 3 bases, there was a span of 9 bases. The CDR3 is made up of 13 amino acids. This chain's CDR3 is CASSFPGLYEQYF. In nucleotides, the CDR3 is TGTGCCAGCAGCTTCCCCGGGCTCTACGAGCAGTACTTC.

This clonotype has ten or more counts. The CDR3 DNA sequence: TGCAGCGTTGAAGATCCAGGGGGAGTTGAAGCTTTCTTT. This encodes CSVEDPGGVEAFF. The chain uses TRBV29-1 and TRBJ1-1; 7 nucleotides line up with TRBD1. CDR3 size: 13 residues. The V gene's germline CDR1 is SQVTM and CDR2 ANQGSEA. With V trimmed by 0 bases and J by 7 bases, 5 bases remained unmatched.

This clonotype was picked up many times. The chain carries TRBV7-2 and TRBJ1-1, with 7 bases that match TRBD1. CDR3 size: 14 residues. Germline CDR1 SGHTA, CDR2 FQGNSA. Trimming at V came to 5 bases and at J to 2 bases, leaving 5 bases not matched to a gene. CDR3 bases: TGTGCCAGCAGCCGGGGACAGCACAACACTGAAGCTTTCTTT. Its translation is CASSRGQHNTEAFF.

This clonotype was counted at least ten times. The chain is built from TRBV5-4 and TRBJ1-1; 7 bases align to TRBD1. CDR3 length: 15 amino acids. V gave up 3 bases and J gave up 0 bases; unmatched junction bases: 5. The germline gives CDR1 SGHNT, CDR2 YYREEE (reference sequence). The CDR3 bases are TGTGCCAGCAGCTCCGCGGACAGGATGAACACTGAAGCTTTCTTT. The encoded protein is CASSSADRMNTEAFF.

The rearrangement joins TRBV2 to TRBJ2-1; D unresolved. Germline V gene data show CDR1 as SNHLY and CDR2 as FYNNEI. Trimming cost V 4 bases and J 10 bases, with 14 bases left between them. The CDR3 spans 13 residues. The CDR3 region has the DNA TGTGCCAGCAGTGTTGACTGGCGGTACGAGCAGTTCTTC. Its translation: CASSVDWRYEQFF.

In its sample, this clonotype was seen many times. The chain couples TRBV28 to TRBJ1-3; weak D call: TRBD1 (6 bases). Germline V gene data show CDR1 as MDHEN and CDR2 as SYDVKM. Trimming cost V 6 bases and J 4 bases, with 13 bases left between them. The CDR3 totals 14 residues. The CDR3 nucleotides are TGTGCCAGCAGCTCCAGGGGAACCGGAAACACCATATATTTT. Its protein is CASSSRGTGNTIYF.

This clonotype appeared a single time. Possible read error: a much larger clone is one base away. The chain recombines TRBV25-1 with TRBJ2-7; tentative D call: TRBD2 (5 bases). CDR1 and CDR2 (germline): MGHDK, SYGVNS. The CDR3 covers 10 residues. V was pared by 8 bases and J by 3 bases, with 5 bases between. CDR3 sequence (DNA): TGTGCCAGCCGGGGCTACGAGCAGTACTTC. Its translation: CASRGYEQYF.

There are many counts of this clonotype. J is TRBJ1-4 and V is TRBV7-2; possible D gene TRBD1, 5 bases. Looked up from germline, CDR1 is SGHTA and CDR2 is FQGNSA. The CDR3 contains 14 residues. Trimming took 2 bases from V and 5 from J, leaving 9 bases between them. CDR3 DNA: TGTGCCAGCAGCTTATACGGGACGAATGAAAAACTGTTTTTT. The encoded protein is CASSLYGTNEKLFF.

The table lists this clonotype with many counts. V gene TRBV7-2 combines with J gene TRBJ1-1, with D unresolved. The V and J ends lost 0 bases and 0 bases respectively, with 11 bases between them. CDR1 and CDR2 (germline): SGHTA, FQGNSA. There are 16 residues in the CDR3. CDR3 nucleotides: TGTGCCAGCAGCTTAGCGCTTGGGCGGGTGAACACTGAAGCTTTCTTT. Translation: CASSLALGRVNTEAFF. The entire variable domain, with the rest obtained from reference TRBV7-2 and TRBJ1-1, is as follows: GAGVSQSPSNKVTEKGKDVELRCDPISGHTALYWYRQSLGQGLEFLIYFQGNSAPDKSGLPSDRFSAERTGGSVSTLTIQRTQQEDSAVYLCASSLALGRVNTEAFFGQGTRLTVV.

This clonotype was counted at least ten times. Germline and junction disagree at one end, which may indicate a read error. The V call is TRBV7-2, the J call TRBJ2-1, with D unclear. The germline V gene encodes CDR1 SGHTA and CDR2 FQGNSA. This CDR3 comprises 14 residues. The CDR3 DNA reads TGTGCCAGCAGCTTAGAGTGGCTGGACGGCGCTAAAATCTTC. Amino acids: CASSLEWLDGAKIF.